The entry that follows covers one T cell receptor beta chain sequence. The antigen is not known. Profiled with immunoSEQ multiplex PCR; TCRdb holds only in-frame clones, not every one. The data hold 55,000 to 70,000 clones, with around 94% observed a single time. This sample stems from a study of T cell clonotyping in hematopoietic cell transplantation. Study-wide results and limits: Graft donor and pretransplant recipient Inverse Simpson Index values predicted broader posttransplant TCR diversity. Without cell sorting, CD4 versus CD8 contributions remain unresolved.

Germline V gene sequence: CDR1 MNHEY, CDR2 SMNVEV (reference sequence). This CDR3 is built from 16 residues. V lost 3 bases and J lost 0, with 15 bases in between. The clonotype originates from a man aged 45-65 years in good health. Some clones in this sample may be carry-over from other donors' samples. The chain is built from TRBV27 and TRBJ2-7, with a possible D match to TRBD1 (8 bases). Source material: peripheral blood mononuclear cells. The CDR3 sequence is CASSFLTGEGSYEQYF. CDR3 nucleotides: TGTGCCAGCAGTTTCCTGACAGGGGAGGGCTCCTACGAGCAGTACTTC.